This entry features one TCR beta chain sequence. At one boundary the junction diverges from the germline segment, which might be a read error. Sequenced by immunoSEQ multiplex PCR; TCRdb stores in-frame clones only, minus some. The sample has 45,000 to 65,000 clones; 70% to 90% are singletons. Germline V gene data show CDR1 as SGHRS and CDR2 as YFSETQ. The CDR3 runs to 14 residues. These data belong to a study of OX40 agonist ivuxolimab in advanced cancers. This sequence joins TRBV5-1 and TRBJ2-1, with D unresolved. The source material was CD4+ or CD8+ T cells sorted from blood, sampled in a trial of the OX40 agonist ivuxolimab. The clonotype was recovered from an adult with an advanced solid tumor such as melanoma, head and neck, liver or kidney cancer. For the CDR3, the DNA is TGCGCCAGCAACTTGGCCATCCAGAGCGATGAGCAGTTCTTC. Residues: CASNLAIQSDEQFF.